The present T cell receptor beta chain was sequenced within a study of shared clonotypes between healthy human individuals. General study results and limits: Clonotypes that were shared across a handful of donors made up around 5.5% of naive CD4 clonotypes.

In the case of this clone: Antigen unknown.

Cells designated naive CD8 were CD45RO-negative and were positively selected for CCR7, with terminally differentiated effector memory CD45RA+ cells excluded. The length of the CDR3 is 15 residues. The germline gives CDR1 MDHEN, CDR2 SYDVKM. The V and J ends lost 7 bases and 6 bases, in that order; junction bases with no gene match: 10. Each subset's genomic DNA was split evenly across several immunoSEQ plates. Profiled with immunoSEQ multiplex PCR; TCRdb holds only in-frame clones, not every one. The repertoire consists of about 2 million clones, with approximately 94% occurring once and the leading ten covering more than 0.9%.

The TCR originated in a man between 18 and 29 years old in good health. The sequencing input was naive CD8+ T cells sorted from blood. This chain joins TRBV28 and TRBJ1-4, with TRBD1 identical over 8 bases. The CDR3 reads CASTETGGADEKLFF. DNA for the CDR3: TGTGCCAGCACCGAAACAGGGGGAGCTGATGAAAAACTGTTTTTT.